This T cell receptor (beta chain) was recorded in a study of T cells after posttransplantation cyclophosphamide. Sequencing was performed with immunoSEQ multiplex PCR; in TCRdb, only in-frame clones are kept and a portion is missing. The sample has some 4,500 clones, approximately 82% seen once. A marrow graft followed busulfan-fludarabine conditioning, with cyclophosphamide on days +3 and +4. This clone showed up just a few times. Germline-derived CDR1 and CDR2 are LNHNV and YYDKDF (reference sequence). The CDR3 contains 14 residues. Between the trimmed V and J ends, which lost 1 base and 3 bases, there was a span of 9 bases.

The V gene is TRBV15, the J gene TRBJ1-2; D may be TRBD1 (6 bases). The sequencing used PBMCs, collected 86 days after allogeneic stem cell transplant with posttransplant cyclophosphamide. This receptor was identified in a male patient aged 50 to 59 who received an allogeneic stem cell transplant from an unrelated donor, was CMV-positive, and had acute GVHD only. Some of the T cells may derive from the graft donor. This chain's CDR3 is CATSRANRDYGYTF. The CDR3 DNA follows: TGTGCCACCAGCAGAGCCAACAGGGACTATGGCTACACCTTC.